This passage covers 11 T cell receptor beta chains from one sample sequenced in a study of identical twins. MiXCR was run by TCRdb on the 5' RACE reads, yielding one entry per CDR3 protein. This sample has more than 650,000 distinct CDR3 sequences, with 6.1% found just once. The sequencing input was naive T cells sorted from blood. The receptors shown here come from a man younger than 35 in good health.

This clonotype appeared many times. The genes are TRBV10-2 and TRBJ1-2, with unresolved D. The CDR3 consists of 15 residues. CDR1 is WSHSY and CDR2 is SAAADI in the germline V gene. V lost 6 bases and J lost 8, with 22 bases in between. The CDR3 sequence is CASSGVLSNYGGYTF. CDR3 in DNA: TGCGCCAGCAGCGGGGTTTTATCTAACTATGGCGGCTACACCTTC.

The genes are TRBV20-1 and TRBJ2-7, with 8 bases that match TRBD2. V was clipped by 6 bases and J by 3 bases; unmatched bases: 7. The CDR3 consists of 13 residues. Germline V lookup: CDR1 DFQATT, CDR2 SNEGSKA (reference sequence). The CDR3 coding sequence is TGCAGTGCCCGGGGACTAGGCGGCTACGAGCAGTACGTC. Encoded protein: CSARGLGGYEQYV.

The chain is built from TRBV7-6 and TRBJ2-7; TRBD1 is a possible D gene (7 bases). The CDR3 contains 13 residues. Between the trimmed V and J ends, which lost 2 bases and 7 bases, there was a span of 12 bases. In germline, CDR1 is SGHVS, CDR2 FNYEAQ. This chain's CDR3 is CASSLMQGGEQYF. CDR3 in DNA: TGTGCCAGCAGCTTAATGCAGGGGGGTGAGCAGTACTTC.

The CDR3 loop is CASSLFRLAGGPPNEQFF. DNA of the CDR3: TGCGCCAGCAGCTTATTCCGACTAGCGGGAGGGCCCCCGAATGAGCAGTTCTTC. The genes are TRBV5-1 and TRBJ2-1; TRBD2 matches 14 bases. The V gene end was trimmed by 2 bases and the J gene end by 7 bases; junction bases not matched to a gene: 11. The CDR3 consists of 18 residues. Looked up from germline, CDR1 is SGHRS and CDR2 is YFSETQ.

The table lists this clonotype with a few counts. The chain uses TRBV2 and TRBJ2-5; the match to TRBD1 covers 10 bases. V lost 0 bases to trimming and J lost 0 bases; unmatched junction nucleotides: 13. The CDR3 is 20 residues long. Germline-derived CDR1 and CDR2 are SNHLY and FYNNEI. The DNA for the CDR3 is TGTGCCAGCAGTGAAGCGCTTGGGACAGGGGCCAGACTCTACCAAGAGACCCAGTACTTC. This translates into CASSEALGTGARLYQETQYF.

The chain uses TRBV6-5 and TRBJ2-5, with D possibly matching TRBD1 (5 bases). Germline V gene lookup returns CDR1 MNHEY and CDR2 SVGAGI. The CDR3 contains 15 residues. V was shortened by 0 bases and J by 5 bases, with 13 bases between the two germline ends. The CDR3 nucleotides are TGTGCCAGCAGTTACTCAAGGGGTACCGGGGAGACCCAGTACTTC. Protein product: CASSYSRGTGETQYF.

This clonotype was seen many times. The chain combines TRBV5-1 with TRBJ2-2; possibly TRBD1 for D (5 bases). Trimming left V 4 bases short and J 3 bases short, with 19 bases between. Germline values: CDR1 SGHRS, CDR2 YFSETQ. CDR3 length: 17 residues. The DNA of the CDR3 is TGCGCCAGCAGCCCCTCCTCGCGACAGAGAGACACCGGGGAGCTGTTTTTT. Its protein product is CASSPSSRQRDTGELFF.

Many counts were recorded for this clonotype. The chain uses TRBV9 and TRBJ2-7; D might be TRBD2 (5 bases). This CDR3 is built from 13 residues. With 2 bases removed from V and 1 base from J, the gap between germline ends came to 7 bases. Per germline, CDR1 SGDLS and CDR2 YYNGEE. The CDR3 loop is CASSVAGSYEQYF. The CDR3 DNA follows: TGTGCCAGCAGCGTGGCGGGTTCCTACGAGCAGTACTTC.

This clonotype was counted only a few times. The CDR3 nucleotides are TGTGCCAGCAGCTTAGGGTCTAGCGGGGTCTACAATGAGCAGTTCTTC. Amino acids: CASSLGSSGVYNEQFF. This chain uses TRBV7-8 with TRBJ2-1, with 9 nucleotides matching TRBD2. The germline V gene has CDR1 SGHVS and CDR2 FQNEAQ. Trimming cost V 1 base and J 3 bases; bases outside gene matches: 4. The CDR3 extends over 16 amino acids.

This clonotype occurred many times. The J gene is TRBJ2-2, the V gene TRBV9; D is tentatively TRBD1 or TRBD2 (5 bases each). This CDR3 contains 15 residues. Germline CDR1 and CDR2: SGDLS and YYNGEE. Between the trimmed V and J ends, which lost 0 bases and 4 bases, there was a span of 10 bases. CDR3 nucleotide sequence: TGTGCCAGCAGCGTAGATGAGGGGCCCACCGGGGAGCTGTTTTTT. This sequence encodes CASSVDEGPTGELFF.

This chain connects TRBV11-2 to TRBJ2-7; D gene unclear. The CDR3 loop spans 15 amino acids. Trimming shortened V by 1 base and J by 0 bases, and 10 bases separated the two germline ends. Germline assignment: CDR1 SGHAT and CDR2 FQNNGV. CDR3 amino acids: CASSLGVLSSYEQYV. The CDR3 DNA sequence: TGTGCCAGCAGCTTAGGCGTCCTTAGCTCCTACGAGCAGTACGTC.